This T cell receptor beta chain was retrieved from a study of blood T cell repertoires in COVID-19. About the study: There were acute and convalescent COVID-19 samples, and they came from the United States, Italy and Spain. Nucleic acid was either cDNA or gDNA, and it came from T cells, B-cell-depleted T cells, or PBMCs.

Original processing methods: Reference gene primer amplification in the assay estimated nucleated cell counts. Data came from immunoSEQ multiplex PCR; TCRdb stores just in-frame clones and leaves some out. That table supplies the V and J calls and clone size; D and trimming were determined from the DNA. The table lists tens of thousands of clones, 80% to 90% of them singletons. The CDR3 sequence is 13 residues long. J lost 4 bases, V lost 4 bases, and 2 bases had no gene match. CDR1 and CDR2 (germline): GTSNPN, SVGIG (reference sequence). The genes are TRBV30 and TRBJ1-1, with 11 nucleotides matching TRBD1. The sequencing input was peripheral blood. This receptor was identified in a human donor in a cohort sampled during active COVID-19. DNA of the CDR3: TGTGCCTGGACCGGGACAGGGGGCACTGAAGCTTTCTTT. Translated: CAWTGTGGTEAFF.